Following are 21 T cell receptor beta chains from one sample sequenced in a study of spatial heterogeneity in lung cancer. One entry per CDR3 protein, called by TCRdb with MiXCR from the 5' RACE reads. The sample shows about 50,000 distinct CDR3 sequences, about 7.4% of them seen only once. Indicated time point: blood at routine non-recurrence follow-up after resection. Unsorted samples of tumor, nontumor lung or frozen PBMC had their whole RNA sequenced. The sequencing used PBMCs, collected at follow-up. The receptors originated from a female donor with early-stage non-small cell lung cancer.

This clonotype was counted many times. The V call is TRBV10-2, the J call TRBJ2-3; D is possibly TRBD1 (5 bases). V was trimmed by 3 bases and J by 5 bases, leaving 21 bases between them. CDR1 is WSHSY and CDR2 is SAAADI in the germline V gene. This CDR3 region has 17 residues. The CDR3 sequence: CASSEVVASRGGDTQYF. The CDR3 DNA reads TGCGCCAGCAGTGAAGTAGTGGCTAGTAGGGGTGGAGATACGCAGTATTTT.

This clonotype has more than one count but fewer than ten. The CDR3 sequence is CASSSQTGLQETQYF. In nucleotides, the CDR3 is TGTGCCAGCAGCTCCCAGACAGGGCTCCAAGAGACCCAGTACTTC. This rearrangement joins TRBV7-2 to TRBJ2-5; 7 nucleotides agree with TRBD1. The ends lost 4 bases at V and 1 base at J; junction bases unmatched: 6. CDR1 is SGHTA, CDR2 FQGNSA, per germline. The CDR3 spans 15 residues.

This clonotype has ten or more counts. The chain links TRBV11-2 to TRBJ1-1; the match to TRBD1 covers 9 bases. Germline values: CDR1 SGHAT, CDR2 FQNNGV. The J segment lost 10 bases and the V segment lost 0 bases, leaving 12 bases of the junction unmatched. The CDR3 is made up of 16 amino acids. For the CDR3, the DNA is TGTGCCAGCAGCTTAGAGCCGGGACAGGGTGGGATCGGAGCTTTCTTT. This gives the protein CASSLEPGQGGIGAFF.

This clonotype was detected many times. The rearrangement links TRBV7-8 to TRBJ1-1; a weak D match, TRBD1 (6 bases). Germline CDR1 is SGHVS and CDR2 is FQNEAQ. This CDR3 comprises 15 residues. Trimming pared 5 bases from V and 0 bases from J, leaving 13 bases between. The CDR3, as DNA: TGTGCCAGCAGCGTGGGACATCGGCTGAACACTGAAGCTTTCTTT. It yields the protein CASSVGHRLNTEAFF.

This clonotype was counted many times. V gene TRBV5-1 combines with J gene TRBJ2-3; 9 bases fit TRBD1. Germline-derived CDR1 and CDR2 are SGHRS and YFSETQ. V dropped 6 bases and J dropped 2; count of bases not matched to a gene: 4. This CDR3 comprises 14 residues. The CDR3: CASNRDRATDTQYF. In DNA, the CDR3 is TGCGCCAGCAATAGGGACAGGGCCACAGATACGCAGTATTTT.

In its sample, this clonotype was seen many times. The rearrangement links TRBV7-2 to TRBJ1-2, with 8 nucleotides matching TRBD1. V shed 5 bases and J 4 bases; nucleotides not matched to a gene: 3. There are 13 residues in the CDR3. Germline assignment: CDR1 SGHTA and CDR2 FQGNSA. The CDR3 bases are TGTGCCAGCAGCCCCCAGGGGGCCTATGGCTACACCTTC. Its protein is CASSPQGAYGYTF. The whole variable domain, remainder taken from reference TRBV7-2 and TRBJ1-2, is GAGVSQSPSNKVTEKGKDVELRCDPISGHTALYWYRQSLGQGLEFLIYFQGNSAPDKSGLPSDRFSAERTGGSVSTLTIQRTQQEDSAVYLCASSPQGAYGYTFGSGTRLTVV.

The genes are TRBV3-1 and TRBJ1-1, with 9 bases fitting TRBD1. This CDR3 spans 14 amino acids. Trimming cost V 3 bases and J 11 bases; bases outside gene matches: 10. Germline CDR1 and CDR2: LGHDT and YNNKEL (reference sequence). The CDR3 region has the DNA TGTGCCAGCAGCCACCACACAGGGGGCGCACAGGCTTTCTTT. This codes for CASSHHTGGAQAFF. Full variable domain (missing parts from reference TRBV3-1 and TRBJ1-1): DTAVSQTPKYLVTQMGNDKSIKCEQNLGHDTMYWYKQDSKKFLKIMFSYNNKELIINETVPNRFSPKSPDKAHLNLHINSLELGDSAVYFCASSHHTGGAQAFFGQGTRLTVV.

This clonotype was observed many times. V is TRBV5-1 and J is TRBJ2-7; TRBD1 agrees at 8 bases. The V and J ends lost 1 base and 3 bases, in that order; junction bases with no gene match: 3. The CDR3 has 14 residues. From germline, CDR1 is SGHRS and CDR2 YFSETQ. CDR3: CASSLNRGIYEQYF. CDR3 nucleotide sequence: TGCGCCAGCAGCTTGAACAGGGGGATCTACGAGCAGTACTTC.

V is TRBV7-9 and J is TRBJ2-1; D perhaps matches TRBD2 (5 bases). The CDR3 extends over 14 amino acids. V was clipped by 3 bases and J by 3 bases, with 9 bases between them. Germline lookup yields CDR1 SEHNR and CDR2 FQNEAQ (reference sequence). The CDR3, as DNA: TGTGCCAGCAGCTTCGGACTTAACTACAATGAGCAGTTCTTC. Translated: CASSFGLNYNEQFF.

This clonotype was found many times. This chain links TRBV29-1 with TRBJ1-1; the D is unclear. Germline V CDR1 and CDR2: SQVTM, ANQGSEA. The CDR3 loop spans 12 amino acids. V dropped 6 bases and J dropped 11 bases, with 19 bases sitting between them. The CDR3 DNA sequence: TGCAGCGTAAGAGAGGGTTTAGTCGGGGCTTTCTTT. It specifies CSVREGLVGAFF. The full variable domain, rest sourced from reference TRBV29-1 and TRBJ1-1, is SAVISQKPSRDICQRGTSLTIQCQVDSQVTMMFWYRQQPGQSLTLIATANQGSEATYESGFVIDKFPISRPNLTFSTLTVSNMSPEDSSIYLCSVREGLVGAFFGQGTRLTVV.

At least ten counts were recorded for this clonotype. CDR3 loop: CASSLMGINQPQHF. The CDR3 DNA sequence: TGTGCCAGCAGTTTAATGGGAATTAATCAGCCCCAGCATTTT. The chain employs TRBV6-2 or TRBV6-3 and TRBJ1-5; D is unclear. The CDR3 loop spans 14 amino acids. Germline CDR1 MNHEY, CDR2 SVGEGT. Trimming left V 4 bases short and J 4 bases short, with 11 bases between.

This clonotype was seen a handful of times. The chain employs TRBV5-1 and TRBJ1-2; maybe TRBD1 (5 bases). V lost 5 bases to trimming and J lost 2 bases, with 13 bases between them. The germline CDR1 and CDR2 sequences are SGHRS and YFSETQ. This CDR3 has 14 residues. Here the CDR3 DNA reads TGCGCCAGCAGAAAGGACCAGGGAAACTATGGCTACACCTTC. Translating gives CASRKDQGNYGYTF.

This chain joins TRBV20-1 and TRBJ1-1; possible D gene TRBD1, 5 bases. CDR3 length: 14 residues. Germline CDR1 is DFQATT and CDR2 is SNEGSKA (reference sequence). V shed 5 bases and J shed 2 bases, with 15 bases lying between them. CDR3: CSAYKGLTNTEAFF. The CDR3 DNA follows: TGCAGTGCTTACAAGGGACTCACTAACACTGAAGCTTTCTTT.

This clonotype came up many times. The CDR3 nucleotides are TGTGCCAGCAGTGAGCTCCAGACAGGACGGGAAGAGACCCAGTACTTC. Its protein is CASSELQTGREETQYF. The rearrangement uses TRBV25-1 and TRBJ2-5; weak D call: TRBD1 (6 bases). Trimming took 3 bases from V and 3 from J, leaving 17 bases between them. The germline gives CDR1 MGHDK, CDR2 SYGVNS. The CDR3 spans 16 residues.

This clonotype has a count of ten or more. The CDR3 spells CASSAPFSGGEGDTQYF. The CDR3 bases are TGTGCCAGCAGCGCTCCCTTTAGCGGGGGGGAGGGAGATACGCAGTATTTT. The chain links TRBV12-3 or TRBV12-4 to TRBJ2-3; 11 bases agree with TRBD2. After removal of 6 bases from V and 5 bases from J, the junction contained 13 bases not matched to a gene. The CDR3 is 17 residues long.

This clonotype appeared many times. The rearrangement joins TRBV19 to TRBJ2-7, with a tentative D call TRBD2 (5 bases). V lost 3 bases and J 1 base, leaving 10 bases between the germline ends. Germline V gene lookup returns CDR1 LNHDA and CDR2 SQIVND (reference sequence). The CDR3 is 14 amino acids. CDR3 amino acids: CASSMKRASYEQYF. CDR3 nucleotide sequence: TGTGCCAGTAGTATGAAGAGGGCGTCCTACGAGCAGTACTTC.

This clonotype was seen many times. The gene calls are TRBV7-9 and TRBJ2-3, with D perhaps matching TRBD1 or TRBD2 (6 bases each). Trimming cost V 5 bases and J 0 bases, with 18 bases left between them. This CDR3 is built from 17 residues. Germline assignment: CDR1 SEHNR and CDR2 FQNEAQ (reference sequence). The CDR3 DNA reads TGTGCCAGCAGCCCCCCGGACTACAGGGCCAGCACAGATACGCAGTATTTT. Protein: CASSPPDYRASTDTQYF.

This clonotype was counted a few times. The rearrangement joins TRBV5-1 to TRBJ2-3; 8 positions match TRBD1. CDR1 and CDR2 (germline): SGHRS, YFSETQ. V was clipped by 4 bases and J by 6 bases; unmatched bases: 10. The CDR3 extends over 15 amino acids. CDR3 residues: CASSAGTGARDTQYF. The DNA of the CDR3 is TGCGCCAGCAGCGCCGGGACAGGCGCTCGGGATACGCAGTATTTT.

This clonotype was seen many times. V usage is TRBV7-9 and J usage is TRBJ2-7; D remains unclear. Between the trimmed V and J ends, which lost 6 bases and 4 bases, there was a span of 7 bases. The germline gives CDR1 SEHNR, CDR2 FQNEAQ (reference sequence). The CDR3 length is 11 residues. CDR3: CASSSIYEQYF. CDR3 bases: TGTGCCAGCAGTTCCATTTACGAGCAGTACTTC.

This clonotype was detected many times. The DNA for the CDR3 is TGTGCCAGTTCTACCCAACACAGGGGGCCCACCCGCGAGCAGTACTTC. This sequence encodes CASSTQHRGPTREQYF. The chain carries TRBV7-2 and TRBJ2-7; 9 bases are shared with TRBD1. Per the germline V gene, CDR1 is SGHTA and CDR2 is FQGNSA. Trimming removed 9 bases from V and 6 bases from J; junction bases left unmatched: 18. The CDR3 consists of 16 residues. Full variable domain (rest looked up from reference TRBV7-2 and TRBJ2-7): GAGVSQSPSNKVTEKGKDVELRCDPISGHTALYWYRQSLGQGLEFLIYFQGNSAPDKSGLPSDRFSAERTGGSVSTLTIQRTQQEDSAVYLCASSTQHRGPTREQYFGPGTRLTVT.

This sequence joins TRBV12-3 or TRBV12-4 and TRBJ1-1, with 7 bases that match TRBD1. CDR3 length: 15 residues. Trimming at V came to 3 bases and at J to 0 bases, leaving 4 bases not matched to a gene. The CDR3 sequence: CASSLKGAMNTEAFF. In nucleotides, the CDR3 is TGTGCCAGCAGTTTGAAGGGGGCCATGAACACTGAAGCTTTCTTT.